Listed here are 19 T cell receptor beta chains from one sample, sequenced in a study of blood T cell repertoires in COVID-19. The assay was immunoSEQ multiplex PCR, and TCRdb's table has in-frame clones only and misses some. The table records roughly 16,000 clones, roughly three quarters of them present only once. Source material: peripheral blood. Receptor source: a man in his sixties with acute or convalescent COVID-19.

The chain recombines TRBV9 with TRBJ1-2, with D possibly being TRBD1 (5 bases). The CDR3 is 13 amino acids. The germline V gene has CDR1 SGDLS and CDR2 YYNGEE. V was clipped by 0 bases and J by 7 bases, with 10 bases between them. In DNA, the CDR3 is TGTGCCAGCAGCGTAGCCGACAGACTTGGCTACACCTTC. Translation gives CASSVADRLGYTF.

The chain joins TRBV5-4 to TRBJ1-2; tentatively, D is TRBD1 (5 bases). Trimming removed 0 bases at V and 7 bases at J, with 13 bases between. Germline CDR1 and CDR2: SGHNT and YYREEE (reference sequence). The CDR3 is 14 residues long. As DNA, the CDR3 is TGTGCCAGCAGCTTGGGGCCAGGGAGGGGTGGCTACACCTTC. Residues: CASSLGPGRGGYTF.

The V call is TRBV24-1, the J call TRBJ1-1; 9 nucleotides align to TRBD1. Per the germline V gene, CDR1 is KGHDR and CDR2 is SFDVKD. This CDR3 contains 15 residues. After removal of 12 bases from V and 3 bases from J, the junction contained 13 bases not matched to a gene. The CDR3 sequence: CASPSGQGEDTEAFF. For the CDR3, the DNA is TGTGCCTCCCCGTCGGGACAGGGCGAGGACACTGAAGCTTTCTTT.

This rearrangement joins TRBV29-1 to TRBJ2-2, with 11 bases fitting TRBD2. CDR1 and CDR2 (germline): SQVTM, ANQGSEA. The V and J ends lost 6 bases and 7 bases, in that order; junction bases with no gene match: 7. The CDR3 runs 14 residues. The chain's CDR3 is CSVRLAGINGELFF. CDR3 DNA sequence: TGCAGCGTGCGACTAGCGGGGATCAACGGGGAGCTGTTTTTT.

The chain joins TRBV7-2 to TRBJ2-1; 7 bases match TRBD2. Looked up from germline, CDR1 is SGHTA and CDR2 is FQGNSA. The CDR3 is 15 residues long. V shed 4 bases and J 6 bases; nucleotides not matched to a gene: 9. CDR3 sequence reads: CASSYLADKLNEQFF. CDR3 nucleotide sequence: TGTGCCAGCAGCTACCTAGCGGACAAACTCAATGAGCAGTTCTTC.

J is TRBJ2-5 and V is TRBV6-5, with a possible D match to TRBD2 (6 bases). The CDR3 spans 14 residues. The germline V and J ends were trimmed by 2 bases and 2 bases, with 9 bases remaining between them. Germline lookup yields CDR1 MNHEY and CDR2 SVGAGI. In nucleotides, the CDR3 is TGTGCCAGCAGTTACCACGGGGGACAAGAGACCCAGTACTTC. It is translated as CASSYHGGQETQYF.

The rearrangement uses TRBV5-4 and TRBJ1-1; D unclear. With 0 bases removed from V and 5 bases from J, the gap between germline ends came to 23 bases. Germline assignment: CDR1 SGHNT and CDR2 YYREEE (reference sequence). There are 18 residues in the CDR3. The CDR3 region has the DNA TGTGCCAGCAGCTTGGAGTCGGTGTTTTCCAGTTTGAGGACTGAAGCTTTCTTT. Its protein product is CASSLESVFSSLRTEAFF. The full variable domain, with the rest looked up from reference TRBV5-4 and TRBJ1-1, is ETGVTQSPTHLIKTRGQQVTLRCSSQSGHNTVSWYQQALGQGPQFIFQYYREEENGRGNFPPRFSGLQFPNYSSELNVNALELDDSALYLCASSLESVFSSLRTEAFFGQGTRLTVV.

CDR3 sequence: CASRGVYEQYF. Written as DNA, the CDR3 is TGTGCCAGCCGGGGGGTCTACGAGCAGTACTTC. V is TRBV7-9 and J is TRBJ2-7; the match to TRBD2 covers 7 bases. V was clipped by 8 bases and J by 3 bases; unmatched bases: 1. The length of the CDR3 is 11 residues. Germline lookup yields CDR1 SEHNR and CDR2 FQNEAQ (reference sequence).

V is TRBV7-3 and J is TRBJ1-5, with D possibly being TRBD1 (5 bases). The CDR3 extends over 13 amino acids. Germline lookup yields CDR1 SGHTA and CDR2 FQGTGA. V was cut by 6 bases and J by 0 bases, with 6 bases left in between. The CDR3 region is CASRGLSNQPQHF. The DNA of the CDR3 is TGTGCCAGCAGGGGACTTAGCAATCAGCCCCAGCATTTT.

The sample holds a few counts of this clone. This rearrangement joins TRBV13 to TRBJ1-3, with D hard to call. In germline, CDR1 is PRHDT, CDR2 FYEKMQ (reference sequence). The V end was cut by 4 bases, the J end by 6 bases, with 13 bases between. The CDR3 is made up of 14 amino acids. The DNA of the CDR3 is TGTGCCAGCAGCTCCTATGGGCCCCAAAACACCATATATTTT. Protein: CASSSYGPQNTIYF.

DNA for the CDR3: TGTGCCAGCCAGACATATGGGTCCTCAGGCTATGGCTACACCTTC. Translation gives CASQTYGSSGYGYTF. The chain is built from TRBV28 and TRBJ1-2, with D hard to call. This CDR3 contains 15 residues. V was cut by 8 bases and J by 4 bases, with 20 bases left in between. The V gene's germline CDR1 is MDHEN and CDR2 SYDVKM.

This sequence joins TRBV2 and TRBJ1-6; perhaps TRBD1 as D (5 bases). CDR1 and CDR2 from the germline V gene are SNHLY and FYNNEI. This CDR3 is built from 16 residues. V was pared by 11 bases and J by 3 bases, with 20 bases between. The CDR3 coding sequence is TGTGCCGGGGGGACTGCTAACCACTTCTATAATTCACCCCTCCACTTT. Amino acids: CAGGTANHFYNSPLHF.

This rearrangement joins TRBV5-8 to TRBJ2-7; no definite D call. V was clipped by 5 bases and J by 6 bases, with 15 bases between them. Germline CDR1 is SGHTS and CDR2 is YDEGEE. CDR3 length equals 13 residues. The DNA of the CDR3 is TGTGCCAGCAGATACCCCACTTCTTCCGAGCAGTACTTC. It encodes CASRYPTSSEQYF.

In this sample, this clone turned up once. The chain uses TRBV18 and TRBJ1-2; 10 positions match TRBD1. Trimming removed 3 bases from V and 3 bases from J; junction bases left unmatched: 10. The germline CDR1 and CDR2 sequences are KGHSH and LQKENI. The CDR3 spans 17 residues. CDR3 residues: CASSPLPTGTGDYGYTF. The CDR3 coding sequence is TGTGCCAGCTCACCGCTCCCCACCGGGACAGGGGACTATGGCTACACCTTC.

The V and J genes are TRBV6-5 and TRBJ1-2; D unclear. This CDR3 has 14 amino acids. Trimming pared 8 bases from V and 1 base from J, leaving 14 bases between. Germline CDR1 and CDR2: MNHEY and SVGAGI. CDR3 DNA sequence: TGTGCCAGCCTCCCTCGTCTGAGTAACTATGGCTACACCTTC. Encoded protein: CASLPRLSNYGYTF.

The J gene is TRBJ1-1, the V gene TRBV7-3; D is unclear. V was pared by 3 bases and J by 0 bases, with 5 bases between. Germline lookup yields CDR1 SGHTA and CDR2 FQGTGA. The length of the CDR3 is 13 residues. CDR3 loop: CASSLELNTEAFF. CDR3 in DNA: TGTGCCAGCAGCTTGGAGTTGAACACTGAAGCTTTCTTT.

The chain has TRBV2 and TRBJ2-1; 11 positions match TRBD2. The CDR3 extends over 13 amino acids. The trim removed 6 bases at V and 10 bases at J, leaving 5 bases unmatched. Germline-derived CDR1 and CDR2 are SNHLY and FYNNEI. CDR3 in DNA: TGTGCCAGCAGAACTAGCGGGGGATGGGAGCAGTTCTTC. This sequence encodes CASRTSGGWEQFF.

The rearrangement joins TRBV2 to TRBJ2-2, with TRBD1 as a possible D gene (7 bases). Per the germline V gene, CDR1 is SNHLY and CDR2 is FYNNEI. Trimming removed 8 bases at V and 0 bases at J, with 13 bases between. The CDR3 sequence is 15 residues long. CDR3 bases: TGTGCCAGCGGCGGGACAGTCGCGAACACCGGGGAGCTGTTTTTT. The encoded protein is CASGGTVANTGELFF.

This clone was counted between two and nine times. The chain employs TRBV27 and TRBJ2-7, with 7 bases that match TRBD1. Germline V lookup: CDR1 MNHEY, CDR2 SMNVEV (reference sequence). This CDR3 is 14 amino acids long. The junction had 5 bases not matched to a gene; V was cut back by 3 bases and J by 3 bases. For the CDR3, the DNA is TGTGCCAGCAGTTTCGGGGACAGAATCTACGAGCAGTACTTC. Translated, it gives CASSFGDRIYEQYF.